The present T cell receptor beta chain was sequenced within a study of T cells in Graves' hyperthyroidism and ophthalmopathy. Study conclusions and caveats: Blood also contained most expanded thyroid clonotypes above 0.001.

This clonotype was recorded many times. The antigen remains unidentified. There were TCR beta CDR3 regions amplified from RNA transcripts. The primer set for the first-round RT-PCR of the TCR CDR3 was HTBI. One entry per CDR3 protein, called by TCRdb with MiXCR from the multiplex PCR reads. The sample contains hundreds of thousands of distinct CDR3 sequences, roughly 17% of which appear only once. This TCR was sampled from a woman aged 30 to 39 with Graves' hyperthyroidism. The sequencing input was blood.

CDR3 loop: CSARDDQTIQPQHF. CDR3 DNA: TGCAGTGCTAGAGATGACCAGACTATTCAGCCCCAGCATTTT. This chain uses TRBV20-1 with TRBJ1-5; no clear D. The CDR3 runs to 14 residues. Germline CDR1 and CDR2: DFQATT and SNEGSKA (reference sequence). The V end lost 0 bases, the J end lost 6 bases, and 12 bases lay between the germline ends.